This T cell receptor beta chain derives from a study of monozygotic twins with cystic fibrosis. The data were produced by immunoSEQ multiplex PCR, yet TCRdb's version contains in-frame clones alone and is incomplete. The sample lists approximately 14,000 clones; 80% to 90% were seen once. Study-wide results and caveats: Low clonality (median roughly 0.0087) suggested a mostly naive repertoire.

This clone was observed once. The antigen remains undetermined. The CDR3 has 17 residues. After removal of 1 base from V and 3 bases from J, the junction contained 3 bases not matched to a gene. Per the germline V gene, CDR1 is SEHNR and CDR2 is FQNEAQ (reference sequence). This receptor was identified in a boy younger than 18 with cystic fibrosis. This chain connects TRBV7-9 to TRBJ2-5; 15 bases fit TRBD2. Sample: blood. The CDR3 spells CASSLGWTSGREETQYF. The CDR3 coding sequence is TGTGCCAGCAGCTTAGGCTGGACTAGCGGGAGGGAAGAGACCCAGTACTTC.